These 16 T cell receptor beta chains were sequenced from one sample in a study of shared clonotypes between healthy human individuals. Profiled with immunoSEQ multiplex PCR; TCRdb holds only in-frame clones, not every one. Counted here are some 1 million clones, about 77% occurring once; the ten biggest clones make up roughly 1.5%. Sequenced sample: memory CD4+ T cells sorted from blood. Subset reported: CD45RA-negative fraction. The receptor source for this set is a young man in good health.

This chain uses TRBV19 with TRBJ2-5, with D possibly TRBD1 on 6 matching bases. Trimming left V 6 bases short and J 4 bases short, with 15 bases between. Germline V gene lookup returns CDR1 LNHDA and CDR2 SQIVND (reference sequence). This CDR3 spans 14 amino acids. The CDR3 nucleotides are TGTGCCAGTAGGAGGACAGTCCTCGGAGAGACCCAGTACTTC. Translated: CASRRTVLGETQYF.

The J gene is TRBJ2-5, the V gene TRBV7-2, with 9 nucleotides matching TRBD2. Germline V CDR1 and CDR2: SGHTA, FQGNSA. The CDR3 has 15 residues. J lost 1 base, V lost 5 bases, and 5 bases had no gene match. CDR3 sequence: CASSASGELQETQYF. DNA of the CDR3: TGTGCCAGCAGCGCTAGCGGGGAGCTCCAAGAGACCCAGTACTTC.

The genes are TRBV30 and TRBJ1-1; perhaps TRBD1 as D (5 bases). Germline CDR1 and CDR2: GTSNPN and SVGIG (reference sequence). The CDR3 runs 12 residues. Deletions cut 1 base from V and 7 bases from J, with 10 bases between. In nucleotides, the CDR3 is TGTGCCTGGAGTGCCCGAGGGGTTGAAGCTTTCTTT. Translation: CAWSARGVEAFF.

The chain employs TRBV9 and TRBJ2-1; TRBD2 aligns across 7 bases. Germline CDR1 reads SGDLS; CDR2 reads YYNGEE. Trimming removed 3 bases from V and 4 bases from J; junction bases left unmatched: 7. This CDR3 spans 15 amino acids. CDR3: CASSETTGLYNEQFF. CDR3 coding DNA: TGTGCCAGCAGCGAAACCACGGGACTATACAATGAGCAGTTCTTC.

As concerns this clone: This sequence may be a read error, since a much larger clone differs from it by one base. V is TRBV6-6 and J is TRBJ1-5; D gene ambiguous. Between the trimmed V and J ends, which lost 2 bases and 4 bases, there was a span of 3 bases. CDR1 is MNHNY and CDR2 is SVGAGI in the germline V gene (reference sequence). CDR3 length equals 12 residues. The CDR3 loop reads CASSYGNQPQHF. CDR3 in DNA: TGTGCCAGCAGTTACGGGAATCAGCCCCAGCATTTT.

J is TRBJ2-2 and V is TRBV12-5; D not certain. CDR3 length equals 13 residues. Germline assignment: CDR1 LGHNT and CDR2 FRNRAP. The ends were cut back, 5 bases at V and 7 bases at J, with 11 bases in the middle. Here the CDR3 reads CASGPEVVGELFF. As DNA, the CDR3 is TGTGCTAGTGGTCCTGAGGTGGTCGGGGAGCTGTTTTTT.

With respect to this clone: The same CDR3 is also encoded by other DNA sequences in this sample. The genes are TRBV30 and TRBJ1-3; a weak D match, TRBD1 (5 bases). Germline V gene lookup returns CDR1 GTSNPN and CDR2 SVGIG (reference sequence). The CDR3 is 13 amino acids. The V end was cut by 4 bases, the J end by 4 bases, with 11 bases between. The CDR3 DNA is TGTGCCTGGATTCTCCGGGGGGGAAACACCATATATTTT. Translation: CAWILRGGNTIYF.

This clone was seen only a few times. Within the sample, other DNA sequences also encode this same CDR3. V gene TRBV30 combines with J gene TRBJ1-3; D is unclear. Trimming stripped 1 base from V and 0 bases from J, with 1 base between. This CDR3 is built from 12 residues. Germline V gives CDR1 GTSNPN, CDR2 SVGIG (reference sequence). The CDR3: CAWSASGNTIYF. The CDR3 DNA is TGTGCCTGGAGTGCCTCTGGAAACACCATATATTTT.

The DNA of the CDR3 is TGCGCCAGCAGCTCGGACAGGGGAGCCTCGTCGGAGACCCAGTACTTC. This translates into CASSSDRGASSETQYF. This chain joins TRBV5-1 and TRBJ2-5; 9 bases fit TRBD1. The V and J ends lost 3 bases and 5 bases, in that order; junction bases with no gene match: 11. The germline CDR1 and CDR2 sequences are SGHRS and YFSETQ. The CDR3 covers 16 residues.

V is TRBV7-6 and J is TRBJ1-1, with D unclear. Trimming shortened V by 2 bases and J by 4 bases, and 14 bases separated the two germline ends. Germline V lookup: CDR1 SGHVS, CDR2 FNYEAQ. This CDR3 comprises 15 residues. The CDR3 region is CASSLSPQRATEAFF. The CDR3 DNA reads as TGTGCCAGCAGCTTATCACCCCAAAGGGCCACTGAAGCTTTCTTT.

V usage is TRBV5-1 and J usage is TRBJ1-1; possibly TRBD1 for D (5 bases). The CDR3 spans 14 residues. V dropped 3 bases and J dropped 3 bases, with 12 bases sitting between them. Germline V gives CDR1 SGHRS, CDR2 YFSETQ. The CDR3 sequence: CASSSLRGYTEAFF. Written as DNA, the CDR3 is TGCGCCAGCAGCTCGCTAAGGGGATACACTGAAGCTTTCTTT.

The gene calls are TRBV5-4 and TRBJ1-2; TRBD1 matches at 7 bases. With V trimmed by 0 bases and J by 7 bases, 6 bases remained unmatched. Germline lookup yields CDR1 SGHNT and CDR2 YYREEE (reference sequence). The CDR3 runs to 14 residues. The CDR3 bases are TGTGCCAGCAGCTTGGCGGGACAGCGACGTGGCTACACCTTC. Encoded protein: CASSLAGQRRGYTF.

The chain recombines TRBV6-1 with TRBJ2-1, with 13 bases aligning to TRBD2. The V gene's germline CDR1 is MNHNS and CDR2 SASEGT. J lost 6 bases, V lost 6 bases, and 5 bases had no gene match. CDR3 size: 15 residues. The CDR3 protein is CASSRLAGGSNEQFF. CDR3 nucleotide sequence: TGTGCCAGCAGCCGACTAGCGGGAGGCTCCAATGAGCAGTTCTTC.

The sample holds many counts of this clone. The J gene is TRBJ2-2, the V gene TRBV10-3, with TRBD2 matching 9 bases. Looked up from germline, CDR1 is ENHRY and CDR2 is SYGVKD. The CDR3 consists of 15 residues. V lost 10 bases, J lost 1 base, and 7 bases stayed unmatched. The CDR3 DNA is TGTGCCACCCAGCCAGCGGGGGGGAACACCGGGGAGCTGTTTTTT. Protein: CATQPAGGNTGELFF.

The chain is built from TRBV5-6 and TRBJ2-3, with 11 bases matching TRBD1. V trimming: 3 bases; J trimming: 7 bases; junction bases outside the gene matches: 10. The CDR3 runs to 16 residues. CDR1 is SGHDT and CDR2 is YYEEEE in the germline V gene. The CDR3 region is CASSSSGQGAYHTQYF. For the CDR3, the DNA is TGTGCCAGCAGCTCATCAGGACAGGGGGCCTATCATACGCAGTATTTT.

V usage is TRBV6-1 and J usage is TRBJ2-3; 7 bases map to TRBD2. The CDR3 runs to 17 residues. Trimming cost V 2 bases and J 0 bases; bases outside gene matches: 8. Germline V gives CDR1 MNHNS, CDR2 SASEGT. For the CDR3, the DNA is TGTGCCAGCAGTGAAAGCGTAGCGGGTCTTAGCACAGATACGCAGTATTTT. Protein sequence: CASSESVAGLSTDTQYF.